This TCR beta chain stems from a study of blood T cells in healthy people across ages. General study results and limits: Greater diversity and more naive CD4+ cells were seen in long-lived donors than in aged donors. Researchers deemed the diversity estimates from one million T cells underestimates. A roughly linear age-dependent decrease characterized TCR beta diversity per million T cells.

Trimming removed 0 bases from V and 3 bases from J; junction bases left unmatched: 11. The CDR3 sequence is 16 residues long. In germline, CDR1 is DFQATT, CDR2 SNEGSKA (reference sequence). About this clonotype: Its cognate antigen is unknown.

Next came a second PCR, run for 7 to 11 cycles, which used a sample-barcoded 5' primer along with a J-beta primer mix. Tags on each cDNA molecule came from a template-switch adaptor with 12 random nucleotides. TCRdb reprocessed the 5' RACE reads via MiXCR and lists one record per CDR3 protein. The sample shows about 1.6 million distinct CDR3 sequences, roughly 32% of them seen only once. The material sequenced was blood. This clonotype originated in a young woman in good health. The J gene is TRBJ2-7, the V gene TRBV20-1; 7 bases match TRBD2. CDR3 nucleotide sequence: TGCAGTGCTAGAGATTATGAGCGGGGTACGTTCTACGAGCAGTACTTC. It encodes CSARDYERGTFYEQYF.